This T cell receptor (beta chain) appears in the sequencing data of a study of blood T cell repertoires in COVID-19. The wider study: Italy, Spain and the United States were the sources of the convalescent and acute COVID-19 samples. PBMCs, B-cell-depleted T cells, or T cells were the source of the cDNA or gDNA that made up the material.

Source study methods: Scientists estimated how many nucleated cells there were by amplifying reference gene primers. TCRdb keeps only in-frame clones here, not all; method: immunoSEQ multiplex PCR. D and trimming come from the DNA, and the V and J calls and clone size come from that table. The sample has 200,000 to 250,000 clones, about 89% seen once. J was trimmed by 4 bases and V by 10 bases; bases with no gene match: 4. Germline values: CDR1 MNHEY, CDR2 SVGAGI. The CDR3 loop spans 12 amino acids. The chain carries TRBV6-5 and TRBJ1-5; 7 nucleotides agree with TRBD1. Material: peripheral blood. The clonotype comes from a man in his fifties or sixties who had recovered from COVID-19. The CDR3 here is CATGTVNQPQHF. The DNA of the CDR3 is TGTGCCACTGGGACAGTTAATCAGCCCCAGCATTTT.